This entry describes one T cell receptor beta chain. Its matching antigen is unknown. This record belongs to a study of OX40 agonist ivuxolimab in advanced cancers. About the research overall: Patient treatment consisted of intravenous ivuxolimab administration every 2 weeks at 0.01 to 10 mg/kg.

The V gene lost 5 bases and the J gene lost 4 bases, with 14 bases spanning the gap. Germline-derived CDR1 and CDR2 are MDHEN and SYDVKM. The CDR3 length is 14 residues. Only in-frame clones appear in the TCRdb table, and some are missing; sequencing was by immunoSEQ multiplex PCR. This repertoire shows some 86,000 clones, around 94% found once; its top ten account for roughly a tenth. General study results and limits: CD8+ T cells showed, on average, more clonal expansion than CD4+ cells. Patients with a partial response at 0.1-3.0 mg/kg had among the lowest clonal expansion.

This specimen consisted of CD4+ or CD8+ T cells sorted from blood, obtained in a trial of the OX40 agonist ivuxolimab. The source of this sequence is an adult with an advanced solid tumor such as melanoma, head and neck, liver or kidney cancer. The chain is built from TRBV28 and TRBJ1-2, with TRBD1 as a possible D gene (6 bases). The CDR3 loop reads CASSPGGTPYGYTF. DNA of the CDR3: TGTGCCAGCAGTCCCGGGGGCACCCCCTATGGCTACACCTTC.